This TCR beta chain was recovered during a study of post-analysis software for immune sequencing data (dated by TCRdb to the mid-2010s). At the level of the whole study: Disease courses on record covered relapsing-remitting, secondary progressive and progressive-relapsing multiple sclerosis, though some patients had no subtype annotation. A subset of samples was prepared in parallel using single-end sample barcoding, then pooled and co-amplified after Illumina adapter ligation. The patient repertoires were set against around eleven previously published healthy control repertoires from donors whose ages ranged from roughly 6 to 26 years.

CDR1 SEHNR and CDR2 FQNEAQ are derived from the germline V gene (reference sequence). Spanning cysteine to phenylalanine, the CDR3 consists of 16 amino acids. Only the CDR3 portion is preserved as DNA: 48 bases, with reading frame beginning at the first base. V and J lose 1 base and 5 bases, and a span of 15 bases separates them. Study-wide conclusions, independent of this receptor: Multiple sclerosis patients had significantly lower normalized Chao1 diversity than controls, a result that suggests substantial peripheral T-cell clonal expansion. The control group was slightly older than the multiple sclerosis patient group. Significantly higher frequencies in patients than in controls were found for about five TRBV segments, including TRBV5-6, TRBV5-1 and TRBV20-1. Strong co-clustering of samples prepared in the same batch was shown by direct clustering with F measure, prompting a batch-effect correction.

To demonstrate the VDJtools post-analysis software, TCR beta repertoires were profiled from the peripheral blood of about a dozen young patients with multiple sclerosis. The multiple sclerosis patients were children and adolescents between roughly 6 and 16 years of age. Receptor amplification or capture employed PCR. Data came from an Illumina HiSeq 2500. To reduce PCR and sequencing biases, unique molecular identifiers were built into the TCR beta cDNA libraries. Every 1 to 10 million input T cells yielded approximately 500,000 cDNA molecules, meaning each molecule approximated one T cell. The patient libraries were prepared and sequenced with the same protocol used for the earlier healthy control dataset. Within a given batch, samples were prepared together, multiplexed and sequenced on the same HiSeq lane. The authors' pipeline ran thus. Raw barcoded reads were processed with MIGEC, and single-read molecular identifier groups were discarded before consensus assembly and CDR3 extraction. Clonotype tables were post-analysed with VDJtools, and diversity was normalized by down-sampling all datasets to the smallest sample size. To correct batch-related cross-sample contamination, repertoire overlap clustering matched CDR3 amino acid sequences but not nucleotide sequences. TCRdb reanalyzed the raw reads on its own, using fastp at Q25 for trimming and MiXCR for clone calling, and kept in-frame beta chains. Each record represents a unique CDR3 protein, reported with the most common genes and DNA among its rows. What appears here as the V and J calls and clone size reflects TCRdb's work, not the paper's. The sample yields 430,000 or so distinct CDR3 sequences; approximately 42% were counted once. Less than 8% of the sample lies in the top ten.

This clonotype was recorded a few times. Its antigen is not yet known. The sample holds no much larger clone one base away, and base qualities are not on file. The origin of this receptor is a girl aged 2 to 10 with multiple sclerosis. Specimen: blood. The rearranged chain carries TRBV7-9 and TRBJ2-1, and TRBD1 may be the D gene, going by 5 matching bases. CDR3 loop: CASSLDRQGPNNEQFF. At the DNA level, the sequence is TGTGCCAGCAGCTTAGATCGCCAGGGCCCGAACAATGAGCAGTTCTTC. Outside the CDR3, residues come from the reference TRBV7-9 and TRBJ2-1 proteins, so the full variable domain is: DTGVSQNPRHKITKRGQNVTFRCDPISEHNRLYWYRQTLGQGPEFLTYFQNEAQLEKSRLLSDRFSAERPKGSFSTLEIQRTEQGDSAMYLCASSLDRQGPNNEQFFGPGTRLTVL.